A selection of T cell receptor beta chains follows, all from one sample in a study of shared clonotypes between healthy human individuals. Produced via immunoSEQ multiplex PCR; TCRdb's table is partial and in-frame only. The table has roughly 2.1 million clones, roughly 91% seen once; the top ten hold under 2%. The sample comprised naive CD8+ T cells from PBMCs. The source is a man between 18 and 29 years old in good health. Some clones in this sample may be carry-over from other donors' samples. The CDR3 runs from the conserved cysteine through the conserved F or W. The D gene is left open where the match is weak. The size of a clone is reported for some rows only, either as once, few or many, or as a class for expanded clones.

v_call: TRBV6-6
clone_size: NA
j_call: TRBJ2-5
d_call: TRBD2
cdr3_aa: CASSYSGGAMETQYF
cdr3_nt: TGTGCCAGCAGTTACAGCGGGGGCGCGATGGAGACCCAGTACTTC

v_call: TRBV7-9
clone_size: NA
j_call: TRBJ2-5
d_call: NA
cdr3_aa: CASSSADRWRAQYF
cdr3_nt: TGTGCCAGCAGCTCAGCGGACAGGTGGAGGGCCCAGTACTTC

v_call: TRBV29-1
clone_size: NA
j_call: TRBJ2-1
d_call: NA
cdr3_aa: CSVDGGGEDEQFF
cdr3_nt: TGCAGCGTTGACGGGGGCGGGGAGGATGAGCAGTTCTTC

v_call: TRBV5-5
clone_size: NA
j_call: TRBJ1-1
d_call: NA
cdr3_aa: CASSLGVSGATEAFF
cdr3_nt: TGTGCCAGCAGCTTGGGGGTTTCGGGGGCCACTGAAGCTTTCTTT

v_call: TRBV7-9
clone_size: NA
j_call: TRBJ2-1
d_call: NA
cdr3_aa: CASSLARGAYNEQFF
cdr3_nt: TGTGCCAGCAGCCTGGCCCGAGGAGCCTACAATGAGCAGTTCTTC

v_call: TRBV7-3
clone_size: NA
j_call: TRBJ2-2
d_call: TRBD2
cdr3_aa: CASSSNLPVTSGRAAAGELFF
cdr3_nt: TGTGCCAGCAGCTCCAATCTACCCGTAACTAGCGGGAGGGCCGCGGCCGGGGAGCTGTTTTTT

v_call: TRBV19
clone_size: NA
j_call: TRBJ1-1
d_call: NA
cdr3_aa: CASGWGNPNTEAFF
cdr3_nt: TGTGCCAGTGGGTGGGGGAACCCGAACACTGAAGCTTTCTTT

v_call: TRBV6-1
clone_size: NA
j_call: TRBJ1-1
d_call: NA
cdr3_aa: CASTVIRNTEAFF
cdr3_nt: TGTGCCAGCACTGTCATAAGAAACACTGAAGCTTTCTTT

v_call: TRBV10-2
clone_size: NA
j_call: TRBJ2-1
d_call: NA
cdr3_aa: CASSEFGRSSYNEQFF
cdr3_nt: TGCGCCAGCAGTGAGTTCGGCCGAAGCTCCTACAATGAGCAGTTCTTC

v_call: TRBV19
clone_size: NA
j_call: TRBJ1-4
d_call: NA
cdr3_aa: CASSDRANKGKLFF
cdr3_nt: TGTGCCAGTAGCGACCGGGCCAACAAAGGAAAACTGTTTTTT

v_call: TRBV30
clone_size: NA
j_call: TRBJ2-3
d_call: TRBD2
cdr3_aa: CAWSVPAGAADTQYF
cdr3_nt: TGTGCCTGGAGTGTACCGGCGGGAGCCGCAGATACGCAGTATTTT

v_call: TRBV27
clone_size: NA
j_call: TRBJ2-7
d_call: NA
cdr3_aa: CASSLSQGLTYEQYF
cdr3_nt: TGTGCCAGCAGTTTATCGCAGGGGTTAACCTACGAGCAGTACTTC

v_call: TRBV6-5
clone_size: NA
j_call: TRBJ2-1
d_call: TRBD1
cdr3_aa: CASGSGQGMSNEQFF
cdr3_nt: TGTGCCAGCGGGTCCGGACAGGGGATGTCCAATGAGCAGTTCTTC

v_call: TRBV4-2
clone_size: NA
j_call: TRBJ2-7
d_call: TRBD2
cdr3_aa: CASSQVTPGLAGGRIEQYF
cdr3_nt: TGTGCCAGCAGCCAAGTCACCCCGGGACTAGCGGGAGGACGTATCGAGCAGTACTTC

v_call: TRBV7-9
clone_size: NA
j_call: TRBJ2-7
d_call: TRBD2
cdr3_aa: CASSFGLAGMHEQYF
cdr3_nt: TGTGCCAGCAGCTTCGGTCTAGCGGGAATGCACGAGCAGTACTTC

v_call: TRBV28
clone_size: NA
j_call: TRBJ1-1
d_call: NA
cdr3_aa: CASRTALDGTEAFF
cdr3_nt: TGTGCCAGCCGGACGGCCCTAGACGGCACTGAAGCTTTCTTT

v_call: TRBV4-2
clone_size: NA
j_call: TRBJ1-2
d_call: NA
cdr3_aa: CASSQDPGSYGYTF
cdr3_nt: TGTGCCAGCAGCCAAGATCCCGGGAGCTATGGCTACACCTTC

v_call: TRBV5-1
clone_size: NA
j_call: TRBJ1-2
d_call: TRBD1
cdr3_aa: CASSSSVTGGGSYGYTF
cdr3_nt: TGCGCCAGCAGCTCGTCGGTAACAGGGGGCGGTAGCTATGGCTACACCTTC

v_call: TRBV14
clone_size: NA
j_call: TRBJ2-5
d_call: TRBD2
cdr3_aa: CASSQDKGLWAGVQETQYF
cdr3_nt: TGTGCCAGCAGCCAAGATAAGGGACTTTGGGCGGGAGTTCAAGAGACCCAGTACTTC

v_call: TRBV11-2
clone_size: NA
j_call: TRBJ2-4
d_call: NA
cdr3_aa: CASSARTINIQYF
cdr3_nt: TGTGCCAGCAGCGCCCGGACAATCAACATTCAGTACTTC

v_call: TRBV7-9
clone_size: few
j_call: TRBJ2-2
d_call: NA
cdr3_aa: CASSAGLGLNTGELFF
cdr3_nt: TGTGCCAGCAGCGCGGGACTGGGATTAAACACCGGGGAGCTGTTTTTT

v_call: TRBV6-1
clone_size: NA
j_call: TRBJ2-1
d_call: NA
cdr3_aa: CASSEWRMGNNEQFF
cdr3_nt: TGTGCCAGCAGTGAATGGAGGATGGGAAACAATGAGCAGTTCTTC

v_call: TRBV29-1
clone_size: NA
j_call: TRBJ2-2
d_call: NA
cdr3_aa: CSVGTATGELFF
cdr3_nt: TGCAGCGTTGGTACAGCCACCGGGGAGCTGTTTTTT

v_call: TRBV7-9
clone_size: NA
j_call: TRBJ2-7
d_call: TRBD2
cdr3_aa: CASSSFERGVYEQYF
cdr3_nt: TGTGCCAGCAGCTCCTTCGAGCGGGGGGTCTACGAGCAGTACTTC

v_call: TRBV9
clone_size: NA
j_call: TRBJ2-3
d_call: TRBD2
cdr3_aa: CASSETSGRLTDTQYF
cdr3_nt: TGTGCCAGCAGCGAGACTAGCGGGAGGCTCACAGATACGCAGTATTTT

v_call: TRBV5-1
clone_size: NA
j_call: TRBJ1-2
d_call: NA
cdr3_aa: CASSLANGGRDYGYTF
cdr3_nt: TGCGCCAGCAGCTTGGCCAATGGTGGCAGGGACTATGGCTACACCTTC

v_call: TRBV6-6
clone_size: NA
j_call: TRBJ1-5
d_call: TRBD1
cdr3_aa: CASRPQGWNQPQHF
cdr3_nt: TGTGCCAGCAGACCACAGGGGTGGAATCAGCCCCAGCATTTT

v_call: TRBV7-9
clone_size: NA
j_call: TRBJ1-1
d_call: NA
cdr3_aa: CASSSGPDLAFF
cdr3_nt: TGTGCCAGCAGCTCGGGGCCGGATTTAGCTTTCTTT